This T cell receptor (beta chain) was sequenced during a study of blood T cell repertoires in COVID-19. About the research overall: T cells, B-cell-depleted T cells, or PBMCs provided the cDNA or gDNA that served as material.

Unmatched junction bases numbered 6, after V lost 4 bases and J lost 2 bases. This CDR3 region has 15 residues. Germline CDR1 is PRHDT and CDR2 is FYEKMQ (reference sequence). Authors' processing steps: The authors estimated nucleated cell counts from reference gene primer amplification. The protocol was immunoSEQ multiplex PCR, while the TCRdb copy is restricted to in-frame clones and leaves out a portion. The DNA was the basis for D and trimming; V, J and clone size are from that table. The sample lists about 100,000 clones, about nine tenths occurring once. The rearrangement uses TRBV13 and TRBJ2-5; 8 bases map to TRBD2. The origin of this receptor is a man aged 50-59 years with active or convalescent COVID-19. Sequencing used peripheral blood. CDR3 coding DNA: TGTGCCAGCAGCTCAACTAGCGGTCCACAAGAGACCCAGTACTTC. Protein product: CASSSTSGPQETQYF. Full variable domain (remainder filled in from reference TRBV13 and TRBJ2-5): AAGVIQSPRHLIKEKRETATLKCYPIPRHDTVYWYQQGPGQDPQFLISFYEKMQSDKGSIPDRFSAQQFSDYHSELNMSSLELGDSALYFCASSSTSGPQETQYFGPGTRLLVL.